Listed below are T cell receptor beta chains from one sample, sequenced in a study of post-analysis software for immune sequencing data. TCRdb analysed the PCR reads with MiXCR anew, one entry per CDR3 protein. This table holds roughly 540,000 distinct CDR3 sequences, under 40% found once. Specimen: blood. Receptors were obtained from a girl aged 2-17 years with multiple sclerosis. The CDR3 runs from the conserved cysteine through the conserved F or W. A D gene is named only where the DNA matches it firmly. Part of the rows lack a size; the others show once, few, many or a class for expanded clones.

D: -
V: TRBV7-8
size: -
J: TRBJ1-4
DNA: TGTGCCAGCAGCCTAGGACTCACGGCGGGAAAACTGTTTTTT
CDR3: CASSLGLTAGKLFF

D: -
V: TRBV6-5
size: -
J: TRBJ2-7
DNA: TGTGCCAGCAGTTACTACCAGGACTCCTACGAGCAGTACTTC
CDR3: CASSYYQDSYEQYF

D: -
V: TRBV12-3/TRBV12-4
size: -
J: TRBJ2-5
DNA: TGTGCCAGCATCTTCGGTTCATACAGGAACCAAGAGACCCAGTACTTC
CDR3: CASIFGSYRNQETQYF

D: -
V: TRBV19
size: -
J: TRBJ2-3
DNA: TGTGCCAGTTCCCACCTGGGGGAATACACAGATACGCAGTATTTT
CDR3: CASSHLGEYTDTQYF

D: TRBD1
V: TRBV5-1
size: few
J: TRBJ1-2
DNA: TGCGCCAGCAGCGCCGGGACAGGGGGGTACTATGGCTACACCTTC
CDR3: CASSAGTGGYYGYTF

D: -
V: TRBV4-1
size: -
J: TRBJ1-4
DNA: TGCGCCAGCAGCCCGGGCCGGAATGAAAAACTGTTTTTT
CDR3: CASSPGRNEKLFF

D: -
V: TRBV20-1
size: few
J: TRBJ1-5
DNA: TGCAGTGCCCGAAGCGTCTGGGACAATCAGCCCCAGCATTTT
CDR3: CSARSVWDNQPQHF

D: TRBD2
V: TRBV5-1
size: few
J: TRBJ2-5
DNA: TGCGCCAGCAGATCCGGGACTAGCGGGGACTTTCTCCAAGAGACCCAGTACTTC
CDR3: CASRSGTSGDFLQETQYF

D: TRBD2
V: TRBV10-3
size: -
J: TRBJ2-1
DNA: TGTGCCATCAGGGGGACTAGCTCCCCGGGGGGATACAATGAGCAGTTCTTC
CDR3: CAIRGTSSPGGYNEQFF

D: TRBD2
V: TRBV13
size: -
J: TRBJ2-3
DNA: TGTGCCAGCAGCTCGAAGACTAGCGAAAGCACAGATACGCAGTATTTT
CDR3: CASSSKTSESTDTQYF

D: TRBD1
V: TRBV29-1
size: -
J: TRBJ1-6
DNA: TGCAGCGTTGAAGATCCGGGACAGAGATATTCACCCCTCCACTTT
CDR3: CSVEDPGQRYSPLHF